These 22 T cell receptor beta chains were sequenced from one sample in a study of blood T cell repertoires in COVID-19 (dated by TCRdb to the early 2020s). Libraries were made using the immunoSEQ multiplex PCR assay. Imported from immuneACCESS, the table was reduced by TCRdb to in-frame sequences with V and J called. These copies leave out some clones; in studies compared against another copy, an unresolved V gene accounts for under half, and the cause of the remainder is not known. In this sample the table shows tens of thousands of clones, 89% of which occur a single time. The ten biggest clones cover about 4.8% of the sample. The material sequenced was peripheral blood. Receptor source: a man between 60 and 70 years old with COVID-19, enrolled during active disease.

This sequence joins TRBV7-3 and TRBJ2-7; D gene unclear. The CDR3 is 13 amino acids. CDR1 and CDR2 from the germline V gene are SGHTA and FQGTGA. V lost 0 bases and J lost 2, with 5 bases in between. The CDR3 DNA sequence: TGTGCCAGCAGCTTAACTTATGCCTACGAGCAGTACTTC. Translating it yields CASSLTYAYEQYF.

V is TRBV7-6 and J is TRBJ2-2, with D tentatively TRBD1 (7 bases). Trimming took 5 bases from V and 7 from J, leaving 17 bases between them. Germline V CDR1 and CDR2: SGHVS, FNYEAQ. The CDR3 has 15 amino acids. As DNA, the CDR3 is TGTGCCAGCAGCGATAGACAGGGTAGCGGCGGGGAGCTGTTTTTT. This codes for CASSDRQGSGGELFF.

The chain joins TRBV19 to TRBJ2-2; unclear D gene. The ends were cut back, 4 bases at V and 2 bases at J, with 17 bases in the middle. The germline V gene encodes CDR1 LNHDA and CDR2 SQIVND (reference sequence). The length of the CDR3 is 17 residues. The CDR3 loop reads CASSNSPNPFNTGELFF. CDR3 coding DNA: TGTGCCAGTAGTAATAGTCCCAACCCGTTCAACACCGGGGAGCTGTTTTTT.

The chain combines TRBV5-6 with TRBJ1-2; 9 bases fit TRBD1. The J segment lost 0 bases and the V segment lost 0 bases, leaving 6 bases of the junction unmatched. The CDR3 has 17 amino acids. Germline CDR1 is SGHDT and CDR2 is YYEEEE. The CDR3 region has the DNA TGTGCCAGCAGCTTGGACAGGGGGCGCTTGGCTAACTATGGCTACACCTTC. Amino acid sequence: CASSLDRGRLANYGYTF.

V usage is TRBV7-7 and J usage is TRBJ2-2; D is perhaps TRBD2 (5 bases). The CDR3 extends over 16 amino acids. V lost 1 base to trimming and J lost 5 bases, with 14 bases between them. Germline V gene data show CDR1 as SSHAT and CDR2 as FNYEAQ (reference sequence). The CDR3 region is CASSLGSSTGTGELFF. Here the CDR3 DNA reads TGTGCCAGCAGCTTAGGTAGTTCAACGGGGACCGGGGAGCTGTTTTTT.

The rearrangement joins TRBV10-3 to TRBJ2-3, with D possibly matching TRBD2 (5 bases). Trimming removed 8 bases from V and 1 base from J, with 10 bases in between. The CDR3 length is 13 residues. Germline assignment: CDR1 ENHRY and CDR2 SYGVKD. CDR3 amino acids: CAIQPGGTDTQYF. The CDR3 region has the DNA TGTGCCATCCAACCCGGGGGCACAGATACGCAGTATTTT.

The V gene is TRBV9, the J gene TRBJ2-1, with D possibly matching TRBD2 (7 bases). The length of the CDR3 is 16 residues. Germline CDR1 is SGDLS and CDR2 is YYNGEE. V lost 3 bases and J lost 4, with 17 bases in between. The CDR3 bases are TGTGCCAGCAGCGGGCTGGAGGGGGGAGGGTACAATGAGCAGTTCTTC. Protein product: CASSGLEGGGYNEQFF.

This chain uses TRBV11-3 with TRBJ2-3; a weak D match, TRBD2 (6 bases). This CDR3 comprises 17 residues. Germline V gene sequence: CDR1 SGHNT, CDR2 YENEEA. V dropped 6 bases and J dropped 6 bases, with 25 bases sitting between them. CDR3 loop: CASSQRGSGGVFDTQYF. CDR3 DNA: TGTGCCAGCAGTCAACGGGGGAGTGGGGGTGTCTTTGATACGCAGTATTTT.

This chain joins TRBV9 and TRBJ2-1; D remains unclear. Trimming removed 2 bases from V and 0 bases from J, with 9 bases in between. CDR1 SGDLS and CDR2 YYNGEE come from the germline V gene. The CDR3 is made up of 15 amino acids. CDR3 nucleotide sequence: TGTGCCAGCAGCGTTTCCGGTGACTCCTACAATGAGCAGTTCTTC. Its translation: CASSVSGDSYNEQFF.

This chain connects TRBV9 to TRBJ1-1; 7 nucleotides match TRBD1. The CDR3 contains 15 residues. V dropped 4 bases and J dropped 4; count of bases not matched to a gene: 10. The germline V gene encodes CDR1 SGDLS and CDR2 YYNGEE. CDR3: CASSSGGRGSTEAFF. CDR3 DNA: TGTGCCAGCAGCTCAGGGGGACGGGGGTCCACTGAAGCTTTCTTT.

V usage is TRBV15 and J usage is TRBJ1-1; 7 bases align to TRBD1. Looked up from germline, CDR1 is LNHNV and CDR2 is YYDKDF (reference sequence). The CDR3 extends over 14 amino acids. Losses at the gene ends were 0 bases for V and 4 bases for J; bases not matched to a gene: 2. As DNA, the CDR3 is TGTGCCACCAGCAGAGACAGGGGGACCACTGAAGCTTTCTTT. As protein: CATSRDRGTTEAFF.

The rearrangement links TRBV21-1 to TRBJ1-1. TRBV21-1 is annotated as a pseudogene. This CDR3 region has 13 residues. The CDR3 DNA reads as TGTGCCAGCAGCAAAGGGGCGGGGTTTGAAGCTTTCTTT. It yields the protein CASSKGAGFEAFF.

The rearrangement joins TRBV27 to TRBJ1-2; 10 positions agree with TRBD1. With V trimmed by 6 bases and J by 6 bases, 4 bases remained unmatched. The CDR3 covers 13 residues. Per germline, CDR1 MNHEY and CDR2 SMNVEV (reference sequence). The CDR3 is CASSQTGGDGYTF. The CDR3 nucleotides read TGTGCCAGCAGCCAGACAGGGGGCGATGGCTACACCTTC.

The chain recombines TRBV19 with TRBJ2-1; 8 bases are shared with TRBD1. The CDR3 spans 15 residues. The V segment lost 5 bases and the J segment 6 bases; nucleotides outside the gene matches: 9. From germline, CDR1 is LNHDA and CDR2 SQIVND (reference sequence). CDR3 DNA sequence: TGTGCCAGTAGTGATCGACAGGGGCCCCTCAATGAGCAGTTCTTC. It codes for CASSDRQGPLNEQFF.

The gene calls are TRBV7-9 and TRBJ1-5; 7 bases are shared with TRBD1. Germline V lookup: CDR1 SEHNR, CDR2 FQNEAQ (reference sequence). CDR3 length: 15 amino acids. After removal of 5 bases from V and 3 bases from J, the junction contained 7 bases not matched to a gene. The CDR3 DNA follows: TGTGCCAGCAGCGTGGGGACAGACATCAATCAGCCCCAGCATTTT. It is translated as CASSVGTDINQPQHF.

This clone was seen just once. CDR3 DNA: TGCGCCAGCAGCCAAGTCCTCTCCTCTGGAAACACCATATATTTT. It translates to CASSQVLSSGNTIYF. The chain is built from TRBV4-3 and TRBJ1-3; D not certain. This CDR3 contains 15 residues. Germline CDR1 reads LGHNA; CDR2 reads YSLEER. Deletions cut 1 base from V and 0 bases from J, with 7 bases between.

A word on this clone: The germline gene is not matched at one end of the junction; a read error may be the cause. The chain joins TRBV19 to TRBJ2-7; 8 bases match TRBD1. The CDR3 spans 16 residues. Germline-derived CDR1 and CDR2 are LNHDA and SQIVND (reference sequence). CDR3 DNA: TGTGCCAATAGTCGGGCTTCCGGGACAGGATCCTACGAGCAGTACTTC. It specifies CANSRASGTGSYEQYF.

The V call is TRBV5-1, the J call TRBJ2-2, with D possibly being TRBD1 (6 bases). The CDR3 consists of 16 residues. The ends were cut back, 4 bases at V and 0 bases at J, with 13 bases in the middle. Germline assignment: CDR1 SGHRS and CDR2 YFSETQ. The CDR3 here is CASSPRQATNTGELFF. As DNA, the CDR3 is TGCGCCAGCAGCCCTCGACAGGCGACGAACACCGGGGAGCTGTTTTTT.

The chain carries TRBV3-1 (or the pseudogene TRBV3-2) and TRBJ2-3; possible D gene TRBD2, 6 bases. The V end was cut by 4 bases, the J end by 4 bases, with 18 bases between. Germline V gives CDR1 LGHDT, CDR2 YNNKEL (reference sequence). The length of the CDR3 is 16 residues. The CDR3 protein is CASSRRLGAGPDTQYF. CDR3 sequence (DNA): TGTGCCAGCAGCCGTCGACTAGGAGCGGGCCCAGATACGCAGTATTTT.

The V gene is TRBV6-2 or TRBV6-3, the J gene TRBJ2-1, with 12 positions matching TRBD2. V was pared by 4 bases and J by 7 bases, with 8 bases of the junction left unmatched. Germline V gene data show CDR1 as MNHEY and CDR2 as SVGEGT. There are 16 residues in the CDR3. In DNA, the CDR3 is TGTGCCAGCAGTTCCCTGACTAGCGGGAGCGGTAATGAGCAGTTCTTC. Amino acids: CASSSLTSGSGNEQFF.

This chain joins TRBV7-2 and TRBJ2-3, with TRBD2 identical over 7 bases. There are 17 residues in the CDR3. From germline, CDR1 is SGHTA and CDR2 FQGNSA. V gave up 0 bases and J gave up 1 base; unmatched junction bases: 7. CDR3 sequence (DNA): TGTGCCAGCAGCTTAGCGGCAGCGGGAAGGGGCACAGATACGCAGTATTTT. Translating it yields CASSLAAAGRGTDTQYF. The full variable domain, completed using reference TRBV7-2 and TRBJ2-3, is GAGVSQSPSNKVTEKGKDVELRCDPISGHTALYWYRQSLGQGLEFLIYFQGNSAPDKSGLPSDRFSAERTGGSVSTLTIQRTQQEDSAVYLCASSLAAAGRGTDTQYFGPGTRLTVL.

The sample holds one count of this clone. This chain connects TRBV11-3 to TRBJ1-1; D gene ambiguous. Germline-derived CDR1 and CDR2 are SGHNT and YENEEA. V was shortened by 5 bases and J by 0 bases, with 4 bases between the two germline ends. The CDR3 runs 12 residues. As DNA, the CDR3 is TGTGCCAGCAGCCGGTTGAACACTGAAGCTTTCTTT. Residues: CASSRLNTEAFF.